This TCR beta chain stems from a study of blood T cell repertoires in COVID-19. At the level of the study: Specimens from acute and convalescent COVID-19 originated in the United States, Italy and Spain.

Germline CDR1 SGDLS, CDR2 YYNGEE. This CDR3 is 15 amino acids long. Trimming took 0 bases from V and 3 from J, leaving 11 bases between them. Authors' processing steps: For nucleated cells, counts were estimated from reference gene primer amplification. Sequencing used immunoSEQ multiplex PCR; TCRdb keeps in-frame clones, though not all of them. The V and J calls and clone size are taken from that table; D and trimming were inferred from the DNA. The sample shows 100,000 to 150,000 clones, about 90% of them seen only once. Followed longitudinally, the Seattle patients had been enrolled during active infection.

The chain links TRBV9 to TRBJ2-3; TRBD1 might be the D (6 bases). The source of this sequence is a man aged 50 to 60 with COVID-19, enrolled during active disease. Source material: peripheral blood. The CDR3 spells CASSVGGGTTDTQYF. Written as DNA, the CDR3 is TGTGCCAGCAGCGTAGGAGGGGGTACGACAGATACGCAGTATTTT. Using reference TRBV9 and TRBJ2-3 for the parts outside the CDR3, the full variable domain is DSGVTQTPKHLITATGQRVTLRCSPRSGDLSVYWYQQSLDQGLQFLIQYYNGEERAKGNILERFSAQQFPDLHSELNLSSLELGDSALYFCASSVGGGTTDTQYFGPGTRLTVL.